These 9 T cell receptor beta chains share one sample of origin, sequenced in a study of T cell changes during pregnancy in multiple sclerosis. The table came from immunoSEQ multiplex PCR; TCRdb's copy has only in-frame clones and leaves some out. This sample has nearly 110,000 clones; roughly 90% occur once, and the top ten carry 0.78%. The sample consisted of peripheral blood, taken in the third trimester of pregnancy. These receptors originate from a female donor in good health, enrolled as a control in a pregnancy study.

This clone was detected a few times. The CDR3, as DNA: TGTGCCATCAGTGATGGGGGCGAGGACACTGAAGCTTTCTTT. It encodes CAISDGGEDTEAFF. The chain couples TRBV10-3 to TRBJ1-1; a weak D match, TRBD1 (6 bases). The CDR3 consists of 14 residues. Trimming removed 3 bases from V and 3 bases from J, with 11 bases in between. Germline V gene lookup returns CDR1 ENHRY and CDR2 SYGVKD.

In DNA form, the CDR3 reads TGTGCCAGCAGCCGGGACAATATGGGAGAGCAGTACTTC. This translates into CASSRDNMGEQYF. The chain combines TRBV7-2 with TRBJ2-7, with D possibly matching TRBD1 (6 bases). The CDR3 runs to 13 residues. With 5 bases removed from V and 7 bases from J, the gap between germline ends came to 15 bases. From germline, CDR1 is SGHTA and CDR2 FQGNSA.

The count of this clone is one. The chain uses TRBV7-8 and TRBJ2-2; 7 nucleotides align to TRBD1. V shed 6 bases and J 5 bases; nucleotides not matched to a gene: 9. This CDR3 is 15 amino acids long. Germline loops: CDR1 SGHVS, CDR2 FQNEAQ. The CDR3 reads CASRQTGVLTGELFF. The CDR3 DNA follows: TGTGCCAGCAGACAAACAGGGGTTTTAACCGGGGAGCTGTTTTTT. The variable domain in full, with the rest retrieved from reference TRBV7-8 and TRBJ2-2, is GAGVSQSPRYKVAKRGQDVALRCDPISGHVSLFWYQQALGQGPEFLTYFQNEAQLDKSGLPSDRFFAERPEGSVSTLKIQRTQQEDSAVYLCASRQTGVLTGELFFGEGSRLTVL.

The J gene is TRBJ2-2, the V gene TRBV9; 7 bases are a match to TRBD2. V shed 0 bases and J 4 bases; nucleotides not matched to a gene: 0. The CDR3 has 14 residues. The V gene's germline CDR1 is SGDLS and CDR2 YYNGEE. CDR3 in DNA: TGTGCCAGCAGCGTAGGGGGGGGCACCGGGGAGCTGTTTTTT. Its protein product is CASSVGGGTGELFF.

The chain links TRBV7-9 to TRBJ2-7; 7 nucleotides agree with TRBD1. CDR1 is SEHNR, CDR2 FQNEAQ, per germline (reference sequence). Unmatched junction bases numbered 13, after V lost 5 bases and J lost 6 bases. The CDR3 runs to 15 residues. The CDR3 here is CASSKEGADWGEQYF. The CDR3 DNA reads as TGTGCCAGCAGCAAAGAGGGGGCAGATTGGGGCGAGCAGTACTTC.

CDR3 bases: TGCGCCAGCAGCTTGCGACAGGGAAACTCCGAGCAGTACTTC. The encoded protein is CASSLRQGNSEQYF. The V call is TRBV5-1, the J call TRBJ2-7; 7 nucleotides match TRBD1. V was clipped by 1 base and J by 6 bases; unmatched bases: 7. Germline lookup yields CDR1 SGHRS and CDR2 YFSETQ. This CDR3 region has 14 residues.

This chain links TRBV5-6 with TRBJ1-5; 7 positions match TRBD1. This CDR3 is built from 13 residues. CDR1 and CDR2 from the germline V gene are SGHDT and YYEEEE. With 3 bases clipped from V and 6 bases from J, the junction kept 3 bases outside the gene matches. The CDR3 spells CASSSGGGQPQHF. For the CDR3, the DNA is TGTGCCAGCAGCTCAGGGGGAGGTCAGCCCCAGCATTTT. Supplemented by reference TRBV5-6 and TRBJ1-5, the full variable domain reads DAGVTQSPTHLIKTRGQQVTLRCSPKSGHDTVSWYQQALGQGPQFIFQYYEEEERQRGNFPDRFSGHQFPNYSSELNVNALLLGDSALYLCASSSGGGQPQHFGDGTRLSIL.

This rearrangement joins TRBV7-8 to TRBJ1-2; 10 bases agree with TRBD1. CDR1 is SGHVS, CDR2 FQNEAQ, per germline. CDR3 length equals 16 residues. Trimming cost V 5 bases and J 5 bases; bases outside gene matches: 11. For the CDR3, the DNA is TGTGCCAGCAGCCATGGGTTGATGGGACAGGGGTATGGCTACACCTTC. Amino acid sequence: CASSHGLMGQGYGYTF.

The CDR3 reads CASSSRLAGGRDTQYF. In DNA form, the CDR3 reads TGTGCCAGTAGTAGTCGGCTAGCGGGGGGGCGAGATACGCAGTATTTT. V is TRBV19 and J is TRBJ2-3, with 12 bases matching TRBD2. V lost 4 bases and J lost 5; bases outside the gene matches: 7. The germline V gene has CDR1 LNHDA and CDR2 SQIVND (reference sequence). This CDR3 region has 16 residues.